This T cell receptor beta chain emerged from a study of T cells in Graves' hyperthyroidism and ophthalmopathy. RNA transcripts yielded amplified TCR beta CDR3 regions. HTBI primers were employed in a first-round RT-PCR of the TCR CDR3. MiXCR was run by TCRdb on the multiplex PCR reads, yielding one entry per CDR3 protein. The sample has roughly 500,000 distinct CDR3 sequences; approximately 49% are singletons. Remarks on this clonotype: Its specificity is not known.

The CDR3 has 12 amino acids. Germline CDR1 reads SGHTA; CDR2 reads FQGNSA. V lost 2 bases and J lost 7, with 6 bases in between. The study's findings and limits: A 13 V-J model separated ophthalmopathy from stable hyperthyroidism. Most thyroid-expanded clonotypes above 0.001 were also found in blood.

Uncontrolled infection, other autoimmune disease, pregnancy or lactation barred patients from enrollment. In making diagnoses, clinical symptoms, serum thyroxine and TRAb, thyroid ultrasound and orbital computed tomography were all used. Sequenced: peripheral blood or thyroid tissue (not recorded which). This rearrangement joins TRBV7-2 to TRBJ1-3; D is uncertain. The sequence derives from an adult woman with Graves' disease, either hyperthyroidism or ophthalmopathy (not recorded which). The CDR3: CASSLSFNTIYF. CDR3 sequence (DNA): TGTGCCAGCAGCTTATCTTTCAACACCATATATTTT.